Shown below are 7 T cell receptor beta chains from a single sample sequenced in a study of blood T cell repertoires in COVID-19 (dated by TCRdb to between 2020 and 2021). Library preparation employed the immunoSEQ multiplex PCR assay. TCRdb carries this immuneACCESS record with in-frame sequences only. Its versions omit some clonotypes, under half of them owing to an unresolved V gene in the studies checked, with the rest unexplained. For this sample the table gives 150,000 to 200,000 clones, of which approximately 88% were detected only once. Of the sample, 3.5% to 4.5% is held by the ten largest clones. Sequencing input: peripheral blood. The receptors were gathered from a woman in her 30s with acute or convalescent COVID-19.

The V gene is TRBV6-5, the J gene TRBJ1-2; D is undetermined. This CDR3 region has 12 residues. Between the trimmed V and J ends, which lost 0 bases and 10 bases, there was a span of 9 bases. CDR1 is MNHEY and CDR2 is SVGAGI in the germline V gene. CDR3: CASSYSTGLYTF. In DNA, the CDR3 is TGTGCCAGCAGTTACTCGACGGGTCTCTACACCTTC.

This clone appeared a single time. The chain joins TRBV7-9 to TRBJ1-1, with 9 positions matching TRBD1. The V segment lost 8 bases and the J segment 5 bases; nucleotides outside the gene matches: 12. The germline V gene has CDR1 SEHNR and CDR2 FQNEAQ (reference sequence). The CDR3 contains 15 residues. This CDR3 reads CASLGQGDMGTEAFF. In DNA, the CDR3 is TGTGCCAGCCTGGGACAGGGCGATATGGGGACTGAAGCTTTCTTT. The full variable domain, rest sourced from reference TRBV7-9 and TRBJ1-1, is DTGVSQNPRHKITKRGQNVTFRCDPISEHNRLYWYRQTLGQGPEFLTYFQNEAQLEKSRLLSDRFSAERPKGSFSTLEIQRTEQGDSAMYLCASLGQGDMGTEAFFGQGTRLTVV.

This chain joins TRBV9 and TRBJ2-2; 9 nucleotides match TRBD2. The germline V gene has CDR1 SGDLS and CDR2 YYNGEE. The CDR3 is 17 residues long. Unmatched junction bases numbered 6, after V lost 0 bases and J lost 3 bases. CDR3 protein: CASSVGARGGDTGELFF. The CDR3 nucleotides are TGTGCCAGCAGCGTAGGCGCCCGCGGGGGGGACACCGGGGAGCTGTTTTTT. Together with reference TRBV9 and TRBJ2-2, the CDR3 gives the full variable domain: DSGVTQTPKHLITATGQRVTLRCSPRSGDLSVYWYQQSLDQGLQFLIQYYNGEERAKGNILERFSAQQFPDLHSELNLSSLELGDSALYFCASSVGARGGDTGELFFGEGSRLTVL.

V is TRBV3-1 (or the pseudogene TRBV3-2) and J is TRBJ2-1; 7 bases are a match to TRBD1. CDR1 is LGHDT, CDR2 YNNKEL, per germline (reference sequence). The CDR3 has 15 amino acids. V trimming: 0 bases; J trimming: 4 bases; junction bases outside the gene matches: 3. CDR3 nucleotides: TGTGCCAGCAGCCAAGAAGAGGGGGCGTACAATGAGCAGTTCTTC. It is translated as CASSQEEGAYNEQFF.

The V and J genes are TRBV30 and TRBJ2-1; 7 nucleotides agree with TRBD1. The CDR3 extends over 12 amino acids. V gave up 2 bases and J gave up 9 bases; unmatched junction bases: 4. Germline V gene data show CDR1 as GTSNPN and CDR2 as SVGIG (reference sequence). Written as DNA, the CDR3 is TGTGCCTGGAGTCGAGGGGGCGGTGAGCAGTTCTTC. Translation gives CAWSRGGGEQFF.

This clone turned up a few times. V gene TRBV20-1 combines with J gene TRBJ2-7; D possibly corresponds to TRBD1 (7 bases). Germline CDR1 reads DFQATT; CDR2 reads SNEGSKA (reference sequence). V was clipped by 3 bases and J by 6 bases, with 24 bases between them. This CDR3 is 16 amino acids long. DNA of the CDR3: TGCAGTGCTAGTCCGTTTCAGGGGGGACATACGGGCGAGCAGTACTTC. It specifies CSASPFQGGHTGEQYF.

The genes are TRBV5-1 and TRBJ2-1, with no clear D. Germline lookup yields CDR1 SGHRS and CDR2 YFSETQ. The V gene lost 6 bases and the J gene lost 5 bases, with 15 bases spanning the gap. The CDR3 is 14 residues long. DNA of the CDR3: TGCGCCAGCAAGATAATCGGTTCGAACAATGAGCAGTTCTTC. Translated: CASKIIGSNNEQFF.